This T cell receptor beta chain was observed in a study of Graves' ophthalmopathy and Graves' hyperthyroidism. Study at large: Prior to any treatment, peripheral blood was collected at the time of initial diagnosis.

Study results and limitations: Between ophthalmopathy and stable hyperthyroidism, a 13-signature model drew a separation with nearly 90% sensitivity and around 80% specificity. Predictions made by the model for ophthalmopathy progression reached 70.59% sensitivity and approximately 72% specificity. Blood also contained most of the expanded thyroid clonotypes above 0.001 frequency.

On this clonotype itself: Its antigen is undetermined.

Researchers took RNA transcripts and amplified TCR beta CDR3 regions from them. The first-round RT-PCR employed HTBI primers together with the Qiagen OneStep RT-PCR kit. A multiplex PCR was then performed as the second round. TCRdb analysed the multiplex PCR reads with MiXCR anew, one entry per CDR3 protein. This sample has about 620,000 distinct CDR3 sequences, with approximately 21% found just once. Germline CDR1 and CDR2: MNHEY and SVGEGT. The CDR3 spans 13 residues. The V gene lost 8 bases and the J gene lost 1 base, with 11 bases spanning the gap. Sequences were obtained from peripheral blood. V and J are TRBV6-2 or TRBV6-3 and TRBJ1-2; D ambiguous. This receptor was obtained from a woman younger than 35 with stable Graves' hyperthyroidism. Some clones in this sample may be carry-over from other donors' samples. The CDR3 loop reads CASYSGLNYGYTF. DNA of the CDR3: TGTGCCAGCTACTCCGGCCTTAACTATGGCTACACCTTC.